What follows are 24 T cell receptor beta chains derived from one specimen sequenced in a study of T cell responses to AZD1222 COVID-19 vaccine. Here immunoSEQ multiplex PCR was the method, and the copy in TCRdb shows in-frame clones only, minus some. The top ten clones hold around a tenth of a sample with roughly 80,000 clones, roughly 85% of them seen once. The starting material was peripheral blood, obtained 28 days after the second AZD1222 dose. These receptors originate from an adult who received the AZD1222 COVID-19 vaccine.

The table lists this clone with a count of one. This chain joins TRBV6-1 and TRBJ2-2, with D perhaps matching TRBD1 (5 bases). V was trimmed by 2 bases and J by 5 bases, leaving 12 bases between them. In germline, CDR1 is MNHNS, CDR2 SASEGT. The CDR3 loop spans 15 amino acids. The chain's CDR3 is CASSEPPRQTGELFF. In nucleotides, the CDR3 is TGTGCCAGCAGTGAACCCCCCCGACAGACCGGGGAGCTGTTTTTT.

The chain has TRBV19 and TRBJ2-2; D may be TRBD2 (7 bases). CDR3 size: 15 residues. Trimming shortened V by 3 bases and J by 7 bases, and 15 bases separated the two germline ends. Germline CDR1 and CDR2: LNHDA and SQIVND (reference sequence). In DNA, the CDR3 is TGTGCCAGTAGTATCGGGGGGCGCGTCGTCGGGGAGCTGTTTTTT. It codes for CASSIGGRVVGELFF.

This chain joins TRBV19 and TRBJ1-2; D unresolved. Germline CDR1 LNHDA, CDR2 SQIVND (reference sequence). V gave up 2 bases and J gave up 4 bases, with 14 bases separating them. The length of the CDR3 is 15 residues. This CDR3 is CASSINSNGVYGYTF. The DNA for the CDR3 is TGTGCCAGTAGTATAAATTCGAACGGGGTCTATGGCTACACCTTC.

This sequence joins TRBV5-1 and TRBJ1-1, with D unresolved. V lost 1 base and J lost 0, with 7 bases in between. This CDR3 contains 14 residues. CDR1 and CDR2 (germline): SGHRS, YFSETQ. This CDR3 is CASSLRAVNTEAFF. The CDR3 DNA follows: TGCGCCAGCAGCTTGCGGGCGGTGAACACTGAAGCTTTCTTT.

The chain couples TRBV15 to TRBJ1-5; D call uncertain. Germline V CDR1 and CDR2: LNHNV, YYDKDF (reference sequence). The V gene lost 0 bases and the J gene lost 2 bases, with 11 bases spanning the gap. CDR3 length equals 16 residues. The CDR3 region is CATSRDDSGGNQPQHF. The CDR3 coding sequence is TGTGCCACCAGCAGAGATGACTCGGGCGGCAATCAGCCCCAGCATTTT.

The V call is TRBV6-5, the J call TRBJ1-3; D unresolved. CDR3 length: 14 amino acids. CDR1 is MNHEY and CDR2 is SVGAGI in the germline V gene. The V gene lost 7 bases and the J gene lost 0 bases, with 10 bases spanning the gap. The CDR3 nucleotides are TGTGCCAGCAAGGCTGGCCACTCTGGAAACACCATATATTTT. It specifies CASKAGHSGNTIYF.

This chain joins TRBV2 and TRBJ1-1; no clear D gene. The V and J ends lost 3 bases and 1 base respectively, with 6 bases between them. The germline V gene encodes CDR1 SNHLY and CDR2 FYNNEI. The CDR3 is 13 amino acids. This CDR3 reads CASSDSTNTEAFF. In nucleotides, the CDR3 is TGTGCCAGCAGTGATTCTACGAACACTGAAGCTTTCTTT.

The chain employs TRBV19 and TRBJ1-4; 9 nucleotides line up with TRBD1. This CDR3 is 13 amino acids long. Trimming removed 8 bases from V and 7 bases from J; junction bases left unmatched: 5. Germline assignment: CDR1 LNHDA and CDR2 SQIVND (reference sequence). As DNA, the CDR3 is TGTGCCAGTGGACAGGGGAGGGGTGAAAAACTGTTTTTT. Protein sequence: CASGQGRGEKLFF.

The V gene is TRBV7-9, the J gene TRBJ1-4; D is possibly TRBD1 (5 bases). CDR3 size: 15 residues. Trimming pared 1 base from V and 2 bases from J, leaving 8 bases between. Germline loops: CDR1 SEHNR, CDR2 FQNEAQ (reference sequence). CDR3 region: CASSLGGGTNEKLFF. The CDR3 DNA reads TGTGCCAGCAGCTTAGGTGGGGGGACTAATGAAAAACTGTTTTTT. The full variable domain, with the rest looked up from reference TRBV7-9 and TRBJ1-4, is DTGVSQNPRHKITKRGQNVTFRCDPISEHNRLYWYRQTLGQGPEFLTYFQNEAQLEKSRLLSDRFSAERPKGSFSTLEIQRTEQGDSAMYLCASSLGGGTNEKLFFGSGTQLSVL.

The DNA of the CDR3 is TGTGCCAGCAGCTTAGTAGGCAGGGGGCAAACGGTGAATGAAAAACTGTTTTTT. This translates into CASSLVGRGQTVNEKLFF. The chain uses TRBV7-9 and TRBJ1-4; 8 bases align to TRBD1. The V and J ends lost 1 base and 5 bases, in that order; junction bases with no gene match: 12. Germline V gene lookup returns CDR1 SEHNR and CDR2 FQNEAQ (reference sequence). The CDR3 covers 18 residues.

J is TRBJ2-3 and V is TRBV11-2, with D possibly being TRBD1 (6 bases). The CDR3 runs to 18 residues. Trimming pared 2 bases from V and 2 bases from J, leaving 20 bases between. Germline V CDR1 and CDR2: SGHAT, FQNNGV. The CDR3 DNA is TGTGCCAGCAGCTTATTTGTCCCGGTGGGGACAATCACAGATACGCAGTATTTT. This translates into CASSLFVPVGTITDTQYF.

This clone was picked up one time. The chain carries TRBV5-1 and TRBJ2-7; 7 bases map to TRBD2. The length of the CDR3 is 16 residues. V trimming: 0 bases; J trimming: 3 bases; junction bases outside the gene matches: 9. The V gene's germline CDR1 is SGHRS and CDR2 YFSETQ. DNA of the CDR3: TGCGCCAGCAGCTTGGCCGGGGCGGGGGACCTCTACGAGCAGTACTTC. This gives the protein CASSLAGAGDLYEQYF.

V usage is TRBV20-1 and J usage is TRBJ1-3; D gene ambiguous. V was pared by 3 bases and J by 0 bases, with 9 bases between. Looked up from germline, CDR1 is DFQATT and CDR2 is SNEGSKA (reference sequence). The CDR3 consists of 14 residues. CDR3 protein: CSASLQSSGNTIYF. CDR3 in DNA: TGCAGTGCTAGTCTTCAGAGCTCTGGAAACACCATATATTTT.

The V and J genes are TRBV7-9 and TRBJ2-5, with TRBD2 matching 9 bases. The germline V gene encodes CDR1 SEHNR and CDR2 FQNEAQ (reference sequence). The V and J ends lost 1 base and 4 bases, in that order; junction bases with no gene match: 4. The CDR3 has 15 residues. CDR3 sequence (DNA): TGTGCCAGCAGCTTAGTTGGTAGCGGGGGAGAGACCCAGTACTTC. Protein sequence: CASSLVGSGGETQYF.

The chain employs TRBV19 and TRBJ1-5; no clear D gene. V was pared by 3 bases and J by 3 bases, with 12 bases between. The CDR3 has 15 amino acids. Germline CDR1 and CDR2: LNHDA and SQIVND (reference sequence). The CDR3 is CASSIRAGSNQPQHF. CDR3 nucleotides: TGTGCCAGTAGTATTAGGGCAGGTTCCAATCAGCCCCAGCATTTT.

The DNA for the CDR3 is TGCGCCAGCAGCTACCGGGACCGACAACAACAGTGGGACATAAGCTCCTACGAGCAGTACTTC. Its translation: CASSYRDRQQQWDISSYEQYF. The chain uses TRBV5-1 and TRBJ2-7; D might be TRBD1 (6 bases). V dropped 3 bases and J dropped 0 bases, with 31 bases sitting between them. This CDR3 comprises 21 residues. From germline, CDR1 is SGHRS and CDR2 YFSETQ.

This CDR3 reads CAISELGSNQPQHF. In DNA, the CDR3 is TGTGCCATCAGTGAGTTGGGTAGCAATCAGCCCCAGCATTTT. The chain has TRBV10-3 and TRBJ1-5; D uncertain. In germline, CDR1 is ENHRY, CDR2 SYGVKD. The CDR3 is 14 residues long. V dropped 1 base and J dropped 0 bases, with 4 bases sitting between them.

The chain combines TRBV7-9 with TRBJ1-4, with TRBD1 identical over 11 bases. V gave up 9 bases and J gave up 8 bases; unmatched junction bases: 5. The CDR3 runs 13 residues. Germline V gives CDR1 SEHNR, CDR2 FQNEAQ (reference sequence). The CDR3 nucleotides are TGTGCCAGTGCGGGACAGGGGGGCGAAAAACTGTTTTTT. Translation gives CASAGQGGEKLFF. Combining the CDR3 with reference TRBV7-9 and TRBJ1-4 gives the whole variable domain DTGVSQNPRHKITKRGQNVTFRCDPISEHNRLYWYRQTLGQGPEFLTYFQNEAQLEKSRLLSDRFSAERPKGSFSTLEIQRTEQGDSAMYLCASAGQGGEKLFFGSGTQLSVL.

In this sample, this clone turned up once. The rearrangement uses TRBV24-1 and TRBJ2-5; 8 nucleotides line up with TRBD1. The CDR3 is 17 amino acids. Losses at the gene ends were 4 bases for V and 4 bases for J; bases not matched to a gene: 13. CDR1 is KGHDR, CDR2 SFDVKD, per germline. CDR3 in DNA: TGTGCCACCAGTGACGCCGCAGACAGGGGAGGAGGAGAGACCCAGTACTTC. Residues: CATSDAADRGGGETQYF.

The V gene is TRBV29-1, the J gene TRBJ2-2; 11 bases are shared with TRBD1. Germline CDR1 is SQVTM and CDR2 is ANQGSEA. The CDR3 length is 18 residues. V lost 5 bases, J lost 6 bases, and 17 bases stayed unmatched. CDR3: CSVSPVEPGQGVSGELFF. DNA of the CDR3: TGCAGCGTTTCCCCTGTTGAGCCGGGACAGGGGGTTTCCGGGGAGCTGTTTTTT.

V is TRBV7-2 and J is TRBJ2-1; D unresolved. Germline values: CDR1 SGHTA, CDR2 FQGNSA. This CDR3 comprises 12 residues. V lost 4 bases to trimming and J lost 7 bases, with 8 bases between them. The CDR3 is CASSSLKNEQFF. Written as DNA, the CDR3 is TGTGCCAGCAGCTCCCTAAAGAATGAGCAGTTCTTC. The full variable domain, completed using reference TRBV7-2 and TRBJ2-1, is GAGVSQSPSNKVTEKGKDVELRCDPISGHTALYWYRQSLGQGLEFLIYFQGNSAPDKSGLPSDRFSAERTGGSVSTLTIQRTQQEDSAVYLCASSSLKNEQFFGPGTRLTVL.

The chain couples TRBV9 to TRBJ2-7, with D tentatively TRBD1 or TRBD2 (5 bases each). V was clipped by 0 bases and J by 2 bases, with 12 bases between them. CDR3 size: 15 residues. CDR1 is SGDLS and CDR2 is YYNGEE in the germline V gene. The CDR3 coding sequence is TGTGCCAGCAGCGTAGAATTTGGGACCACCTACGAGCAGTACTTC. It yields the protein CASSVEFGTTYEQYF.

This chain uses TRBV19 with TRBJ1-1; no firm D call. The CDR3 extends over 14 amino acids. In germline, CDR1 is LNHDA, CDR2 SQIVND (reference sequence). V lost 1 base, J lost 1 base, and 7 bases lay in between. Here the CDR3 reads CASSIAGRNTEAFF. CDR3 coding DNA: TGTGCCAGTAGTATAGCTGGGAGGAACACTGAAGCTTTCTTT.

CDR3 residues: CASSLRGGTNYEQYF. DNA of the CDR3: TGTGCCAGCAGCTTACGTGGGGGGACAAACTACGAGCAGTACTTC. The chain couples TRBV7-3 to TRBJ2-7; perhaps D is TRBD1 or TRBD2 (6 bases each). This CDR3 is built from 15 residues. Per germline, CDR1 SGHTA and CDR2 FQGTGA. The V end was cut by 2 bases, the J end by 3 bases, with 14 bases between.